This T cell receptor (beta chain) emerged from a study of T cell responses to AZD1222 COVID-19 vaccine (dated by TCRdb to the early 2020s). In the study overall: A total of about 250 trial participants underwent TCR sequencing, of whom about 200 had received two doses of AZD1222 and about 25 had received two doses of the MenACWY control vaccine. Enrollment into the trials was organized by age into subgroups of 18-55, 56-69 and 70-plus years, and those subgroups contained approximately 160, 26 and 62 TCR-sequenced participants, respectively. What the authors observed across the whole study: Spike-specific TCR breadth and depth rose significantly after two AZD1222 doses compared with day 0 and with MenACWY recipients. CD4 TCRs associated with the vaccine covered the entire spike protein, and the dominant responses were in regions 160-218 and 743-854. Because no day 14 peak-response samples were available, repertoires were characterized only after the peak T cell response. Only five to seven AZD1222 recipients were SARS-CoV-2 seropositive at baseline, limiting conclusions about previously exposed vaccinees. Most participants were white British and females outnumbered males, and the authors suggested that clonal diversity may have been underestimated. Reportedly, almost half of the unique spike-specific TCRs recognized epitopes lying outside the regions that are mutated in the B.1.351 and B.1.1.7 variants. The 56-69-year group was small, and its depth increase did not reach significance, likely because of low power.

Turning to this clone: The specificity of this receptor is unknown. No quality values exist for individual bases; no much larger clone is one base distant.

The CDR3 regions of human TCRbeta chains were subjected to immunosequencing. For the original study's pipeline: Repertoire TCRs were matched against a reference library of SARS-CoV-2-specific TCRs generated with the MIRA antigen-specificity platform. Breadth meant the fraction of unique TCRs that were SARS-CoV-2-associated, whereas depth meant the fraction of total T cells that were SARS-CoV-2-associated. Using the MIRA data, each spike-specific TCR was mapped to the spike region that the TCR reacts to and placed in a CD4 or CD8 class. Log10-transformed breadth and depth values were compared by one-way ANOVA with Sidak's multiple comparisons tests. The immuneACCESS repertoire file appears here via TCRdb, limited to in-frame rearrangements. These files lack a portion of the clones; in checked studies, under half of the deficit traces to unresolved V genes, and the cause of the others is not known. Clone size and the V and J calls come from that table; the DNA yielded D and trimming. The sample table holds around 150,000 clones, of which about 91% were seen once. The top ten clonotypes cover approximately 3.8% of the sample.

Relative to germline, V is missing 6 bases and J is missing 3 bases, with 1 base of the junction outside any gene match. The CDR3 holds 13 amino acids from the cysteine to the phenylalanine. Only the CDR3 portion is preserved as DNA: 39 bases, with reading frame beginning at the first base. Reading the germline V gene gives CDR1 MDHEN and CDR2 SYDVKM. The time point label corresponds to: about 28 days (+/-7) after the second vaccine dose. AZD1222 recipients given second doses at about 4 weeks or at about 12 weeks were pooled, since spike-specific TCR depth and breadth were not found to differ between the two schedules. Samples from vaccinated people were obtained from the UK trials COV001 and COV002, which included a single-blind randomized controlled phase 2/3 trial of AZD1222 (ChAdOx1 nCoV-19) in healthy adults. For TCRbeta chain sequencing, PBMC samples were collected from trial participants at day 0 and at day 28 after the second dose.

The receptor comes from an adult who received the AZD1222 COVID-19 vaccine. The sample was peripheral blood, taken 28 days after the second AZD1222 dose. The rearranged segments are TRBV28 and TRBJ2-2; 7 bases in the junction line up with TRBD1. The CDR3 reads CASRGQYTGELFF. DNA sequence: TGTGCCAGCAGGGGACAGTACACCGGGGAGCTGTTTTTT.